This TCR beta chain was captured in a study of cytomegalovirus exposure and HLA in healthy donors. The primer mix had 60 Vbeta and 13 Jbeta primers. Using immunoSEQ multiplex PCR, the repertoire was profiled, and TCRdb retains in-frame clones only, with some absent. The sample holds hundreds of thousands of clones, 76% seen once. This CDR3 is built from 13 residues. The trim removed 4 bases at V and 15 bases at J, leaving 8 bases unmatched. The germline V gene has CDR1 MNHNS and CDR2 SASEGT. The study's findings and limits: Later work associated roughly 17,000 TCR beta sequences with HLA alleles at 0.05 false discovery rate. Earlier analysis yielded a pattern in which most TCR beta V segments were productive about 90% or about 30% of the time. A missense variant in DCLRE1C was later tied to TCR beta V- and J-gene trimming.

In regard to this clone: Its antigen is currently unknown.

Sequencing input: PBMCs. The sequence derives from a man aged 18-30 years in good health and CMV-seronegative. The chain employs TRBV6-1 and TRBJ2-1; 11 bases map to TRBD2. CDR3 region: CASSGTSGRGGFF. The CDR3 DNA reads TGTGCCAGCAGTGGTACTAGCGGGAGAGGGGGGTTCTTC.